The 10 T cell receptor beta chains reported below all come from one sample, sequenced in a study of OX40 agonist ivuxolimab in advanced cancers. Using immunoSEQ multiplex PCR, the repertoire was profiled, and TCRdb retains in-frame clones only, with some absent. The sample holds tens of thousands of clones, under 85% seen once. The input for sequencing was CD4+ or CD8+ T cells sorted from blood, taken in a trial of the OX40 agonist ivuxolimab. The receptor set was obtained from an adult with an advanced solid tumor such as melanoma, head and neck, liver or kidney cancer.

A remark on this clone: It is unclear where the CDR3 begins or ends on the DNA, so no DNA is shown, and the CDR3 is as TCRdb lists it. The rearrangement uses TRBV2 and TRBJ2-7; the D call of TRBD1 is as the table states it, not checked on the DNA. The CDR3 adds up to 15 amino acids, both ends counted. The germline gives CDR1 SNHLY, CDR2 FYNNEI. The CDR3 is CASSVWGTGSPTLDF.

J is TRBJ1-4 and V is TRBV5-1; D gene unclear. Trimming took off 7 bases at V and 4 bases at J, with 5 bases between the two ends. The CDR3 is 11 amino acids. Per the germline V gene, CDR1 is SGHRS and CDR2 is YFSETQ. The CDR3 nucleotides are TGCGCCAGCCGCCTTAATGAAAAACTGTTTTTT. Amino acids: CASRLNEKLFF.

The V gene is TRBV4-1, the J gene TRBJ2-5; TRBD2 aligns across 8 bases. After removal of 3 bases from V and 3 bases from J, the junction contained 12 bases not matched to a gene. Germline V gene lookup returns CDR1 MGHRA and CDR2 YSYEKL. This CDR3 has 17 amino acids. DNA of the CDR3: TGCGCCAGCAGCCAGCCTCTAGCGGGTAGGCAGGAAGAGACCCAGTACTTC. It specifies CASSQPLAGRQEETQYF.

V usage is TRBV28 and J usage is TRBJ1-1; maybe TRBD1 (6 bases). Germline CDR1 is MDHEN and CDR2 is SYDVKM. This CDR3 has 13 residues. Trimming removed 5 bases from V and 1 base from J, with 8 bases in between. The CDR3 DNA follows: TGTGCCAGCAGTAACAGGGAGAACACTGAAGCTTTCTTT. It is translated as CASSNRENTEAFF.

V is TRBV7-2 and J is TRBJ2-2; no definite D call. Germline CDR1 reads SGHTA; CDR2 reads FQGNSA. The CDR3 is 13 amino acids. The germline V and J ends were trimmed by 5 bases and 8 bases, with 12 bases remaining between them. The chain's CDR3 is CASSLGGFGELFF. The DNA of the CDR3 is TGTGCCAGCAGCCTAGGCGGATTTGGGGAGCTGTTTTTT.

This clone was seen once. The chain couples TRBV19 to TRBJ2-5; D uncertain. The length of the CDR3 is 12 residues. The germline gives CDR1 LNHDA, CDR2 SQIVND (reference sequence). The V and J ends lost 7 bases and 0 bases respectively, with 6 bases between them. The CDR3 DNA sequence: TGTGCCAGTATGGCAGACCAAGAGACCCAGTACTTC. It specifies CASMADQETQYF.

This chain joins TRBV2 and TRBJ1-5; D unclear. CDR1 is SNHLY, CDR2 FYNNEI, per germline. CDR3 length: 13 amino acids. The germline V and J ends were trimmed by 3 bases and 9 bases, with 12 bases remaining between them. The CDR3 loop reads CASSDSSVRPQHF. DNA of the CDR3: TGTGCCAGCAGTGACAGTTCGGTTAGGCCCCAGCATTTT.

The chain links TRBV11-2 to TRBJ2-5; 9 bases agree with TRBD2. The CDR3 contains 16 residues. J lost 4 bases, V lost 6 bases, and 12 bases had no gene match. Germline values: CDR1 SGHAT, CDR2 FQNNGV. The CDR3 DNA reads TGTGCCAGCAGTCCGGTAGTTGGTAGCGGGAGAGAGACCCAGTACTTC. Translation: CASSPVVGSGRETQYF.

In its sample, this clone was seen once. Additional DNA sequences in this sample encode the identical CDR3. The V call is TRBV19, the J call TRBJ2-7; maybe TRBD2 (5 bases). CDR1 and CDR2 (germline): LNHDA, SQIVND (reference sequence). V was pared by 7 bases and J by 3 bases, with 7 bases between. This CDR3 is 11 amino acids long. The DNA of the CDR3 is TGTGCCAGTACCCGGGGCTACGAGCAGTACTTC. Its translation is CASTRGYEQYF.

This chain connects TRBV5-5 to TRBJ2-7, with 10 bases that match TRBD1. Trimming removed 1 base from V and 6 bases from J; junction bases left unmatched: 7. The CDR3 totals 15 residues. Germline V gene sequence: CDR1 SGHKS, CDR2 YYEKEE (reference sequence). CDR3 DNA sequence: TGTGCCAGCAGCTTGTCTGTGACAGGGGGCCTCGAGCAGTACTTC. As protein: CASSLSVTGGLEQYF.